This is a list of T cell receptor beta chains from one sample in a study of blood T cell repertoires in COVID-19. Produced via immunoSEQ multiplex PCR; TCRdb's table is partial and in-frame only. The sample consists of roughly 160,000 clones, approximately 90% of them appearing once. Sequenced material: peripheral blood. The receptors originated from a man aged 18 to 29 with COVID-19, enrolled during active disease. The CDR3 runs from the conserved cysteine through the conserved F or W. The D gene is left open where the match is weak. Size tells how often a clone was seen (once, few, many) or the class of an expanded clone, and some rows leave it out.

j_call | v_call | d_call | clone_size | cdr3_nt | cdr3_aa
TRBJ1-2 | TRBV5-5 | TRBD1 | . | TGTGCCAGCAGCTTGGGTGCGGGGACAGGGCATGGCTACACCTTC | CASSLGAGTGHGYTF
TRBJ2-3 | TRBV7-9 | TRBD1 | . | TGTGCCAGCAGCTCAAACAGGGGGCGCACAGATACGCAGTATTTT | CASSSNRGRTDTQYF
TRBJ2-7 | TRBV5-6 | . | . | TGTGCCAGCAGCTTCAACATCTTTTACGAGCAGTACTTC | CASSFNIFYEQYF
TRBJ2-1 | TRBV9 | TRBD2 | . | TGTGCCAGCAGCGTAGAAGTGCTAGCGGGTAGCTCCTACAATGAGCAGTTCTTC | CASSVEVLAGSSYNEQFF
TRBJ2-7 | TRBV11-2 | TRBD1 | . | TGTGCCAGCAGCTGGGGACAGTCCTACGAGCAGTACTTC | CASSWGQSYEQYF
TRBJ1-1 | TRBV9 | TRBD1 | . | TGTGCCAGCAGCGTAGCTGGGACAGGCCAACCTTTCTTT | CASSVAGTGQPFF
TRBJ1-1 | TRBV5-1 | . | once | TGCGCCAGCAGCTTGGACGGACTGATGAACACTGAAGCTTTCTTT | CASSLDGLMNTEAFF
TRBJ2-1 | TRBV19 | TRBD1 | . | TGTGCCAGTAGTATAACTCAGGACAGGGGTTCCTACAATGAGCAGTTCTTC | CASSITQDRGSYNEQFF
TRBJ2-7 | TRBV11-3 | . | . | TGTGCCAGCAGCTTACGGTACGGACTTTCCGAGCAGTACTTC | CASSLRYGLSEQYF
TRBJ2-3 | TRBV7-2 | TRBD2 | . | TGTGCCAGCAGCTTGGCACCGGGGCTAGCGGGAGGATCCACAGATACGCAGTATTTT | CASSLAPGLAGGSTDTQYF
TRBJ1-1 | TRBV28 | . | . | TGTGCCAGCAGTTTGAGGTATACTGAAGCTTTCTTT | CASSLRYTEAFF
TRBJ2-7 | TRBV7-9 | . | . | TGTGCCAGCAGCTTCGGGGATGGTCCTTACGAGCAGTACTTC | CASSFGDGPYEQYF
TRBJ1-2 | TRBV6-5 | . | . | TGTGCCAGCAGTTACGGCCCGAAGGGCTACACCTTC | CASSYGPKGYTF
TRBJ2-1 | TRBV11-2 | . | . | TGTGCCAGCAGACATACAGGGTTCCTTTACAATGAGCAGTTCTTC | CASRHTGFLYNEQFF
TRBJ2-7 | TRBV3-1/TRBV3-2 | TRBD1 | . | TGTGCCAGCAGCCAACGACAGGGGGAGCAGTACTTC | CASSQRQGEQYF
TRBJ1-2 | TRBV2 | TRBD1 | . | TGTGCCAGCAGTTCCGGGACAGGAGTCTATGGCTACACCTTC | CASSSGTGVYGYTF
TRBJ2-3 | TRBV29-1 | . | . | TGCAGCGTGAGGACAGAAACATACGCAGATACGCAGTATTTT | CSVRTETYADTQYF
TRBJ2-7 | TRBV12-3/TRBV12-4 | . | . | TGTGCCAGCTCTCCAGGGTCTACCTACGAGCAGTACTTC | CASSPGSTYEQYF
TRBJ2-2 | TRBV13 | . | few | TGTGCCAGCAGCTTAGGCCCGGACACCGGGGAGCTGTTTTTT | CASSLGPDTGELFF
TRBJ2-5 | TRBV25-1 | TRBD2 | . | TGTGCCAGCAGTGAGCTTGGGACTAGCGGGAGGGGGGAGACCCAGTACTTC | CASSELGTSGRGETQYF
TRBJ1-3 | TRBV7-9 | TRBD1 | . | TGTGCCAGCAGCTTAGGAAGGGGGCGAGGAAACACCATATATTTT | CASSLGRGRGNTIYF
TRBJ2-7 | TRBV6-6 | . | . | TGTGCCAGCAGTCTCGACAGGAGCTCCTACGAGCAGTACTTC | CASSLDRSSYEQYF
TRBJ2-7 | TRBV19 | . | . | TGTGCCAGTAGTTTTTTCCTCTCCTACGAGCAGTACTTC | CASSFFLSYEQYF
TRBJ2-7 | TRBV9 | TRBD2 | . | TGTGCCAGCAGCGTAGGGCTAGCGGGTTTCTACGAGCAGTACTTC | CASSVGLAGFYEQYF
TRBJ2-7 | TRBV18 | . | . | TGTGCCAGCTCACCACCCGCGAGGTACTACGAGCAGTACTTC | CASSPPARYYEQYF
TRBJ2-2 | TRBV3-1/TRBV3-2 | . | . | TGTGCCAGCAGCCCTAAATCCGGTTACACCGGGGAGCTGTTTTTT | CASSPKSGYTGELFF
TRBJ2-1 | TRBV2 | . | . | TGTGCCAGCAGTGAATCGGTGTCTAGGCCCTACAATGAGCAGTTCTTC | CASSESVSRPYNEQFF
TRBJ2-3 | TRBV11-3 | TRBD2 | . | TGTGCCAGCAGCCCCGGGACTAGCGGGAGGACAGATACGCAGTATTTT | CASSPGTSGRTDTQYF
TRBJ2-1 | TRBV7-9 | . | . | TGTGCCAGCAGCGCAGGGAATGAGCAGTTCTTC | CASSAGNEQFF